This T cell receptor beta chain was documented in a study of blood T cell repertoires in COVID-19. The wider study: Collection of acute and convalescent COVID-19 samples took place in the United States, Italy and Spain. PBMCs, B-cell-depleted T cells, or T cells provided the cDNA or gDNA that made up the material.

This clone was observed once. In the study's own analysis: From reference gene primer amplification, estimates of nucleated cell counts were derived. Measured with immunoSEQ multiplex PCR; TCRdb has only the in-frame clones, and not every one. V and J calls and clone size are as listed in that table; D and trimming were resolved from the DNA. This table holds 130,000 to 150,000 clones, roughly 80% found once. The TCR was taken from a woman older than 75 in a cohort sampled during active or convalescent COVID-19. Sequencing was carried out using peripheral blood.

The CDR3 DNA is TGTGCCAGTAGTATAGTGGGGGCGAGCAATCAGCCCCAGCATTTT. It encodes CASSIVGASNQPQHF. The gene calls are TRBV19 and TRBJ1-5; D is perhaps TRBD1 (6 bases). The V gene lost 1 base and the J gene lost 1 base, with 8 bases spanning the gap. The germline gives CDR1 LNHDA, CDR2 SQIVND (reference sequence). CDR3 size: 15 residues.